These 2 T cell receptor beta chains came from one sample sequenced in a study of human T cells and chemical hapten exposure. TCRdb called the RACE reads again in MiXCR, with one record for every CDR3 protein. Among 50,000 to 80,000 distinct CDR3 sequences listed, roughly 11% were seen once. As to time point: patch test 3, about 24 weeks after DPC sensitization. Treatment described: therapeutic diphenylcyclopropenone sensitization with weekly scalp DPC. The sequences come from whole blood, collected in connection with sensitization to the hapten diphenylcyclopropenone (DPC). These receptors were collected from a woman aged 25 to 39 with alopecia areata. Some clones in this sample may be carry-over from other donors' samples.

This chain links TRBV7-6 with TRBJ2-7; 10 bases align to TRBD1. Germline V CDR1 and CDR2: SGHVS, FNYEAQ. J gave up 6 bases and V 5 bases, and 10 bases lay outside the gene matches. The length of the CDR3 is 15 residues. The CDR3 sequence: CASSEGTGAPLEQYF. The CDR3 DNA follows: TGTGCCAGCAGCGAGGGGACAGGGGCCCCACTCGAGCAGTACTTC.

In this sample, this clonotype turned up a few times. The chain's CDR3 is CASSRGLAVEQYF. In DNA, the CDR3 is TGTGCCAGCAGCCGAGGACTAGCGGTCGAGCAGTACTTC. J is TRBJ2-7 and V is TRBV6-5; 10 nucleotides line up with TRBD2. V shed 6 bases, J shed 6 bases, and the junction held 5 bases outside the gene matches. Looked up from germline, CDR1 is MNHEY and CDR2 is SVGAGI. This CDR3 is 13 amino acids long.